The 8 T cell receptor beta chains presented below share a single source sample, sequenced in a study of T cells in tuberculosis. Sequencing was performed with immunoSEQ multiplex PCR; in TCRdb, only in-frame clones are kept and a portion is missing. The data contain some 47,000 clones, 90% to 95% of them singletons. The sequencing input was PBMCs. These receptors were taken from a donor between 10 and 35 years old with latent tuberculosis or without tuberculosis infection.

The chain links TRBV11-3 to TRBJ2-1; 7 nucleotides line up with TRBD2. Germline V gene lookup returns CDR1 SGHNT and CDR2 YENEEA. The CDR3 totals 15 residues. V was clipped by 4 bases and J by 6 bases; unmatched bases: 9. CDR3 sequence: CASSSGERGFNEQFF. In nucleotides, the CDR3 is TGTGCCAGCAGCTCCGGCGAGCGGGGTTTCAATGAGCAGTTCTTC.

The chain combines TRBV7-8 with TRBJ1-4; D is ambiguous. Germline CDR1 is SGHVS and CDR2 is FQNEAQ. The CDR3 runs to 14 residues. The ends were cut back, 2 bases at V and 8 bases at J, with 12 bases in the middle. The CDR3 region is CASSLRPPSEKLFF. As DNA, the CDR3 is TGTGCCAGCAGCTTAAGGCCCCCTAGCGAAAAACTGTTTTTT. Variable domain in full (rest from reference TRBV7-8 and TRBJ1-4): GAGVSQSPRYKVAKRGQDVALRCDPISGHVSLFWYQQALGQGPEFLTYFQNEAQLDKSGLPSDRFFAERPEGSVSTLKIQRTQQEDSAVYLCASSLRPPSEKLFFGSGTQLSVL.

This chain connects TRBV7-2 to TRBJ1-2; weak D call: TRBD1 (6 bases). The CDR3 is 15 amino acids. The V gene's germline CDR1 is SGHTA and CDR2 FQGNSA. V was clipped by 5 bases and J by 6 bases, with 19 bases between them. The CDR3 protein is CASSPEGGHWDGYTF. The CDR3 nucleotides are TGTGCCAGCAGCCCAGAGGGGGGGCATTGGGATGGCTACACCTTC.

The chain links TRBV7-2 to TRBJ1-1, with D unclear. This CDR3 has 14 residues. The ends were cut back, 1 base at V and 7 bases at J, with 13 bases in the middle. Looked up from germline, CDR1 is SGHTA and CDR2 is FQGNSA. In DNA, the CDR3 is TGTGCCAGCAGCTTAGTGGCGGCCCTCGGTGAAGCTTTCTTT. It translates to CASSLVAALGEAFF. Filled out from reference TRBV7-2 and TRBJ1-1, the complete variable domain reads GAGVSQSPSNKVTEKGKDVELRCDPISGHTALYWYRQSLGQGLEFLIYFQGNSAPDKSGLPSDRFSAERTGGSVSTLTIQRTQQEDSAVYLCASSLVAALGEAFFGQGTRLTVV.

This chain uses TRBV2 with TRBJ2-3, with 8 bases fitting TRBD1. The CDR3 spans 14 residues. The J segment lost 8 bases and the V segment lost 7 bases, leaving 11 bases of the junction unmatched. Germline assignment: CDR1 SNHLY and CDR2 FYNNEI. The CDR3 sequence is CASTPGQAWGTQYF. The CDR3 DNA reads TGTGCCAGCACCCCGGGACAGGCCTGGGGTACGCAGTATTTT.

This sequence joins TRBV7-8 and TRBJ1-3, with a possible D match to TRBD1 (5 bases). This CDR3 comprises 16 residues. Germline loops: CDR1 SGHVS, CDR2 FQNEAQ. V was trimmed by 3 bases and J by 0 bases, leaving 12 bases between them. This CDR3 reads CASSFGAGGSGNTIYF. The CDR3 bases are TGTGCCAGCAGCTTTGGGGCCGGGGGCTCTGGAAACACCATATATTTT.

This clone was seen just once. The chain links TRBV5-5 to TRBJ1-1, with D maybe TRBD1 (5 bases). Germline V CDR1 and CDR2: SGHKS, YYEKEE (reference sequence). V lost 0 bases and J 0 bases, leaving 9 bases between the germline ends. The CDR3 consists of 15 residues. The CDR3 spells CASSLGEGMNTEAFF. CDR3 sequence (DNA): TGTGCCAGCAGCTTGGGGGAGGGGATGAACACTGAAGCTTTCTTT.

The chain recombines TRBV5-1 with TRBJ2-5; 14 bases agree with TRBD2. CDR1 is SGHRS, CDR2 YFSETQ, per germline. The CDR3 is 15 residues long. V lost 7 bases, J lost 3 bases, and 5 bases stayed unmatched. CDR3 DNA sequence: TGCGCCAGCTCGGGGGGACTAGCGGGAGAAGAGACCCAGTACTTC. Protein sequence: CASSGGLAGEETQYF.